These 2 T cell receptor beta chains were all obtained from the same sample, sequenced in a study of T cells in Graves' hyperthyroidism and ophthalmopathy. Authors of the study amplified TCR beta CDR3 regions from RNA transcripts. Initially, a first-round RT-PCR of the TCR CDR3 employed the HTBI primer set. Each CDR3 protein gets one entry after TCRdb re-called the multiplex PCR reads with MiXCR. The table shows more than 450,000 distinct CDR3 sequences, with about 14% occurring only once. Material: blood. These receptors originate from a woman in her 40s with Graves' hyperthyroidism.

This rearrangement joins TRBV24-1 to TRBJ2-1; the match to TRBD1 covers 7 bases. The CDR3 has 14 amino acids. Trimming cost V 8 bases and J 10 bases; bases outside gene matches: 13. CDR1 and CDR2 (germline): KGHDR, SFDVKD. CDR3 DNA sequence: TGTGCCACCAATGCTCTCGAGACAGGGATGGAGCAGTTCTTC. This encodes CATNALETGMEQFF.

This clonotype occurred many times. This chain links TRBV10-3 with TRBJ2-3; no firm D call. This CDR3 is built from 17 residues. V lost 0 bases and J 4 bases, leaving 17 bases between the germline ends. Germline V gives CDR1 ENHRY, CDR2 SYGVKD. Here the CDR3 reads CAISESTVQAYSDTQYF. In nucleotides, the CDR3 is TGTGCCATCAGTGAGTCGACCGTCCAGGCCTATTCAGATACGCAGTATTTT.